The next 9 T cell receptor beta chains were all read from a single sample in a study of blood T cells in healthy people across ages. PCR was performed a second time for about 7 to 12 cycles using a sample-barcoded 5' primer and a J-beta primer mix. TCRdb re-derived calls from the 5' RACE reads in MiXCR, one entry per CDR3 protein. The profile covers 750,000 to 950,000 distinct CDR3 sequences, with about 28% appearing a single time and approximately 10% taken by the ten largest. The sample was also linked to a second study, of T cells of mothers and their children.

Sequenced material: blood. The source is a woman aged 40 to 50 in good health.

A few counts support this clonotype. This sequence joins TRBV6-1 and TRBJ1-6, with 7 bases identical to TRBD1. CDR3 length: 19 amino acids. Germline CDR1 MNHNS, CDR2 SASEGT. J lost 3 bases, V lost 3 bases, and 14 bases had no gene match. CDR3 bases: TGTGCCAGCAGTGAGGGGACAGCGACTTTAATCCTCTATAATTCACCCCTCCACTTT. It translates to CASSEGTATLILYNSPLHF.

Here the CDR3 DNA reads TGTGCCAGCAGTGACCTCAGTACCGAGCAGTACTTC. This sequence encodes CASSDLSTEQYF. The gene calls are TRBV6-1 and TRBJ2-5; D ambiguous. The end of the DNA fits TRBJ2-7 better, so the J call may be wrong. Per germline, CDR1 MNHNS and CDR2 SASEGT. The CDR3 consists of 12 residues.

In its sample, this clonotype was seen a few times. V is TRBV28 and J is TRBJ1-2; D gene unclear. Trimming took off 5 bases at V and 5 bases at J, with 12 bases between the two ends. The CDR3 has 13 residues. Per the germline V gene, CDR1 is MDHEN and CDR2 is SYDVKM. CDR3 residues: CASSGGLYYGYTF. In DNA form, the CDR3 reads TGTGCCAGCAGTGGCGGGCTGTATTATGGCTACACCTTC.

Of note for this clonotype: A much larger clone lies a single base off, so this may be a read error. The chain combines TRBV11-2 with TRBJ2-4; TRBD2 matches at 11 bases. The V and J ends lost 1 base and 13 bases, in that order; junction bases with no gene match: 12. The CDR3 runs 16 residues. The germline CDR1 and CDR2 sequences are SGHAT and FQNNGV. CDR3 protein: CASSLVAGGPYNEQYF. In DNA, the CDR3 is TGTGCCAGCAGCTTAGTAGCGGGGGGGCCGTACAATGAGCAGTACTTC.

This clonotype was found many times. V is TRBV7-8 and J is TRBJ2-1; no firm D call. This CDR3 is 12 amino acids long. The V end was cut by 4 bases, the J end by 10 bases, with 11 bases between. Looked up from germline, CDR1 is SGHVS and CDR2 is FQNEAQ. The CDR3 sequence is CASSYLLHEQFF. DNA for the CDR3: TGTGCCAGCAGCTACCTGCTGCACGAGCAGTTCTTC.

At least ten counts were recorded for this clonotype. This chain joins TRBV20-1 and TRBJ2-7; D perhaps matches TRBD1 (6 bases). The CDR3 is made up of 14 amino acids. Germline V gene sequence: CDR1 DFQATT, CDR2 SNEGSKA (reference sequence). Trimming cost V 6 bases and J 2 bases, with 17 bases left between them. As DNA, the CDR3 is TGCAGTGCCCTATCCGGGACAAAGGCCTACGAGCAGTACTTC. It yields the protein CSALSGTKAYEQYF.

This clonotype was recorded at least ten times. The chain recombines TRBV6-5 with TRBJ2-1; the match to TRBD2 covers 8 bases. The germline V gene encodes CDR1 MNHEY and CDR2 SVGAGI. The CDR3 is 19 amino acids. After removal of 4 bases from V and 3 bases from J, the junction contained 17 bases not matched to a gene. CDR3 amino acids: CASSFERGTSYPSYNEQFF. The CDR3 DNA is TGTGCCAGCAGTTTTGAGCGGGGGACCTCATATCCGAGCTACAATGAGCAGTTCTTC.

The chain carries TRBV20-1 and TRBJ2-2; tentative D call: TRBD1 (5 bases). V lost 4 bases and J 4 bases, leaving 19 bases between the germline ends. Germline V gene data show CDR1 as DFQATT and CDR2 as SNEGSKA (reference sequence). This CDR3 region has 16 residues. The CDR3 DNA reads TGCAGTGCTAATCCACCCAGGGCGTCGGCCACCGGGGAGCTGTTTTTT. Translated: CSANPPRASATGELFF.

The genes are TRBV28 and TRBJ2-7; D ambiguous. Between the trimmed V and J ends, which lost 5 bases and 5 bases, there was a span of 22 bases. CDR3 length: 16 amino acids. Germline CDR1 and CDR2: MDHEN and SYDVKM. The CDR3 DNA is TGTGCCAGCAGTACGCCTTCGGCCCCAAGGGTCGACGAGCAGTACTTC. Protein: CASSTPSAPRVDEQYF.